Presented here are 10 T cell receptor beta chains from one specimen sequenced in a study of glioma-infiltrating T cells. Using RNA template, CDR3s of TCR alpha and beta were amplified with iRepertoire arm-PCR. TCRdb redid the calling of the multiplex PCR reads with MiXCR, one entry per CDR3 protein. The repertoire holds over 70,000 distinct CDR3 sequences, 20% to 25% seen once, with more than 6.5% in the top ten. What was sequenced was glioma tissue, nonneoplastic brain tissue, or PBMCs (not recorded which). The receptors originated from a human donor with low-grade glioma or glioblastoma, undergoing nonglioma brain surgery, or in good health (not recorded which).

This clonotype was seen many times. The chain links TRBV20-1 to TRBJ2-3, with D perhaps matching TRBD1 (6 bases). V was shortened by 2 bases and J by 6 bases, with 12 bases between the two germline ends. Germline V gene lookup returns CDR1 DFQATT and CDR2 SNEGSKA (reference sequence). The CDR3 is 13 residues long. The CDR3 region has the DNA TGCAGTGCTAGATGGGGGCGAGGGGATACGCAGTATTTT. Amino acid sequence: CSARWGRGDTQYF.

Details on this clonotype: A single base separates this from a much larger clone, so it may be a read error. The CDR3 sequence: CASSPAVGGHWGYTF. The CDR3, as DNA: TGTGCCAGCAGCCCAGCCGTCGGGGGCCATTGGGGCTACACCTTC. The chain is built from TRBV3-1 and TRBJ1-2, with D perhaps TRBD1 (6 bases). Germline CDR1 reads LGHDT; CDR2 reads YNNKEL (reference sequence). The CDR3 has 15 amino acids. V lost 4 bases and J lost 8, with 20 bases in between.

In this sample, this clonotype turned up many times. The chain joins TRBV2 to TRBJ1-5, with 7 bases lining up with TRBD1. Trimming took 7 bases from V and 0 from J; bases not matched to a gene: 3. The length of the CDR3 is 14 residues. Germline V gene lookup returns CDR1 SNHLY and CDR2 FYNNEI. Written as DNA, the CDR3 is TGTGCCAGCAACAGGGACAGTAGCAATCAGCCCCAGCATTTT. This encodes CASNRDSSNQPQHF.

This clonotype was seen repeatedly, ten times or more. V is TRBV29-1 and J is TRBJ2-7; D tentatively fits TRBD1 or TRBD2 (5 bases each). The germline V gene has CDR1 SQVTM and CDR2 ANQGSEA. There are 13 residues in the CDR3. Trimming shortened V by 4 bases and J by 6 bases, and 16 bases separated the two germline ends. Here the CDR3 DNA reads TGCAGCGTTGGTATTCGAGGGGCGGCCGAGCAGTACTTC. Protein product: CSVGIRGAAEQYF.

Ten or more counts support this clonotype. The rearrangement uses TRBV20-1 and TRBJ2-7, with TRBD2 as a possible D gene (6 bases). The V gene's germline CDR1 is DFQATT and CDR2 SNEGSKA (reference sequence). V shed 6 bases and J shed 2 bases, with 17 bases lying between them. The CDR3 consists of 14 residues. The CDR3 sequence: CSASGLLLPYEQYF. The CDR3 DNA sequence: TGCAGTGCGTCGGGACTGCTCCTACCCTACGAGCAGTACTTC.

The chain combines TRBV2 with TRBJ2-1; D remains ambiguous. The CDR3 has 14 residues. Germline loops: CDR1 SNHLY, CDR2 FYNNEI. The V and J ends lost 9 bases and 5 bases respectively, with 17 bases between them. DNA of the CDR3: TGTGCCAGTATGAGACTTCGATTCCACAATGAGCAGTTCTTC. The encoded protein is CASMRLRFHNEQFF.

This clonotype was counted only a few times. The chain joins TRBV6-1 to TRBJ1-1; TRBD1 agrees at 8 bases. CDR3 length: 15 residues. Per germline, CDR1 MNHNS and CDR2 SASEGT. Germline trimming cut 2 bases from V and 4 bases from J; bases unmatched to any gene: 6. In DNA, the CDR3 is TGTGCCAGCAGTGAATCTGCAGGGGGCTGCACTGAAGCTTTCTTT. This gives the protein CASSESAGGCTEAFF.

This clonotype was recorded many times. The chain employs TRBV28 and TRBJ2-3, with unresolved D. The V gene lost 8 bases and the J gene lost 0 bases, with 12 bases spanning the gap. The CDR3 runs 14 residues. From germline, CDR1 is MDHEN and CDR2 SYDVKM. This chain's CDR3 is CASPTDRSTDTQYF. Here the CDR3 DNA reads TGTGCCAGCCCCACGGACCGCAGCACAGATACGCAGTATTTT.

This clonotype was detected ten times or more. The chain is built from TRBV20-1 and TRBJ2-3, with TRBD2 matching over 12 bases. Unmatched junction bases numbered 11, after V lost 0 bases and J lost 4 bases. This CDR3 comprises 18 residues. Germline lookup yields CDR1 DFQATT and CDR2 SNEGSKA (reference sequence). CDR3 in DNA: TGCAGTGCTAGAGATTTACTAGCGGGAGGTGTAAGGGCAGATACGCAGTATTTT. It specifies CSARDLLAGGVRADTQYF.

This clonotype was detected ten times or more. The chain recombines TRBV18 with TRBJ1-4, with D unclear. The CDR3 contains 15 residues. Deletions cut 4 bases from V and 3 bases from J, with 12 bases between. Germline V gives CDR1 KGHSH, CDR2 LQKENI. Here the CDR3 DNA reads TGTGCCAGCTCACAATTCCCGGGCTCTAATGAAAAACTGTTTTTT. As protein: CASSQFPGSNEKLFF.